The following is a T cell receptor beta chain sequence with its context. Antigen: not known. Assay version v3.0 of immunoSEQ was used, and it was run at survey level. Only in-frame clones appear in the TCRdb table, and some are missing; sequencing was by immunoSEQ multiplex PCR. Here the sample spans tens of thousands of clones, roughly 90% being singletons. V was pared by 4 bases and J by 0 bases, with 12 bases between. The CDR3 length is 15 residues. Germline V gene lookup returns CDR1 MNHNY and CDR2 SVGAGI (reference sequence). Donors needed at least one pre-ART PBMC sample plus at least two post-ART samples. The record originates from a study of long-term antiretroviral therapy in people with HIV. Regarding the study as a whole: Upon ART, diversity increased but remained lower than transplant donor controls. HIV repertoire CDR3 lengths ranged less widely than those of controls. Whichever time point was examined, clones expanded before ART dominated the repertoire.

The receptor's source is a man aged 18 to 30 with HIV. The chain links TRBV6-6 to TRBJ1-2; D is unclear. This specimen was unsorted PBMCs, taken 3.1 years after starting antiretroviral therapy. CDR3 DNA sequence: TGTGCCAGCAGTTCTCCGACATTAGCTAACTATGGCTACACCTTC. Its translation is CASSSPTLANYGYTF.